This TCR beta chain was observed in a study of shared clonotypes between healthy human individuals. Memory CD4+ cells were the fraction left after CD45RA+ naive selection. CDR3 size: 14 residues. J gave up 8 bases and V 2 bases, and 7 bases lay outside the gene matches. From germline, CDR1 is SGHTA and CDR2 FQGNSA. Authors' methods: Filtering of immunoSEQ junctional sequences could not match full-length read filtering. The assay was immunoSEQ multiplex PCR, and TCRdb's table has in-frame clones only and misses some. V, J and clone size derive from that table, while D and trimming were established from the DNA sequence. The table lists some 1 million clones, 65% to 80% of them singletons, with approximately 1.3% in the top ten.

This chain joins TRBV7-2 and TRBJ1-2, with TRBD1 matching over 8 bases. Source material: memory CD4+ T cells sorted from blood. Subset in this sample: CD45RA-negative fraction. The clonotype was recovered from a man aged 18-30 years in good health. DNA of the CDR3: TGTGCCAGCAGCTTACGGACAGGGATGTGGGGCTACACCTTC. It encodes CASSLRTGMWGYTF.